This is a list of T cell receptor beta chains from one sample in a study of shared clonotypes between healthy human individuals. TCRdb keeps only in-frame clones here, not all; method: immunoSEQ multiplex PCR. The sample shows about half a million clones, roughly 80% of them seen only once. The sequencing input was PBMCs. These receptors were collected from a woman aged 40 to 50 in good health. Some clones in this sample may be carry-over from other donors' samples. Both conserved end residues are part of each CDR3. A D gene is named only where the DNA matches it firmly. Expanded clones get a size class; other rows say once, few or many, or leave the size out.

TRBJ2-5,NA,TRBV30,NA,TGTGCCTGGGTCGAGGGAGGGGGCAAAGAGACCCAGTACTTC,CAWVEGGGKETQYF
TRBJ2-1,NA,TRBV11-2,NA,TGTGCCAGCAGCTTGTGGAGGGGCTCCTACAATGAGCAGTTCTTC,CASSLWRGSYNEQFF
TRBJ2-1,NA,TRBV7-9,NA,TGTGCCAGCAGCTTAACAGACCTCAATGAGCAGTTCTTC,CASSLTDLNEQFF
TRBJ2-4,TRBD2,TRBV2,NA,TGTGCCGGCGGCGGGAGCGGAAACATTCAGTACTTC,CAGGGSGNIQYF
TRBJ2-7,NA,TRBV28,NA,TGTGCCAGCAGTTCGGGGGTCCGACACGAGCAGTACTTC,CASSSGVRHEQYF
TRBJ2-1,TRBD2,TRBV6-6,NA,TGTGCCAGCAGTTACCCCGGGGGGAGCAATGAGCAGTTCTTC,CASSYPGGSNEQFF
TRBJ1-1,TRBD1,TRBV7-2,NA,TGTGCCAGCAGCACAGAGGGGACAGGGAGTCGATTTGAAGCTTTCTTT,CASSTEGTGSRFEAFF
TRBJ2-1,NA,TRBV7-3,NA,TGTGCCAGCAGCTTAACTACTGACTTGCGGGAAGGTGGTGAGCAGTTCTTC,CASSLTTDLREGGEQFF
TRBJ2-1,TRBD1,TRBV7-7,NA,TGTGCCAGCAGCTGGGGACAGGGTACGGGTGAGCAGTTCTTC,CASSWGQGTGEQFF
TRBJ1-5,NA,TRBV28,NA,TGTGCCAGCAGTTTATGGCAAGGGCCCGGCAATCAGCCCCAGCATTTT,CASSLWQGPGNQPQHF
TRBJ1-5,TRBD1,TRBV30,few,TGTGCCTGGGGGACAGGGTACGTCTCGTGGCCGGCAGAAACGCTTAATCAGCCCCAGCATTTT,CAWGTGYVSWPAETLNQPQHF
TRBJ1-1,NA,TRBV28,few,TGTGCCAGCAGACGGAGACCCCCGAGGTCTGAAGCTTTCTTT,CASRRRPPRSEAFF
TRBJ2-1,NA,TRBV6-1,NA,TGTGCCAGCAGTGAACTAGGACCCTCTTACAATGAGCAGTTCTTC,CASSELGPSYNEQFF
TRBJ2-2,TRBD2,TRBV2,few,TGTGCCAGCTGTCTAGCGGTGAACACCGGGGAGCTGTTTTTT,CASCLAVNTGELFF
TRBJ2-1,TRBD2,TRBV7-2,NA,TGTGCCAGCAGCTTAGCGGGACTAGCGGATGGAGAGCAGTTCTTC,CASSLAGLADGEQFF
TRBJ2-5,NA,TRBV6-1,NA,TGTGCCAGCAGTGAAATTCGTCTCGAGACCCAGTACTTC,CASSEIRLETQYF
TRBJ2-1,TRBD2,TRBV9,NA,TGTGCCAGCAGCGTAGGCGGGAGAGGGACCTACAATGAGCAGTTCTTC,CASSVGGRGTYNEQFF
TRBJ2-3,TRBD2,TRBV5-1,NA,TGCGCCAGCAGCGGGACTAGCGGCACAGATACGCAGTATTTT,CASSGTSGTDTQYF
TRBJ1-1,TRBD1,TRBV2,NA,TGTGCCAGCAGTGGTGGGACAGGGGGTAGTGGCACTGAAGCTTTCTTT,CASSGGTGGSGTEAFF
TRBJ1-5,NA,TRBV28,NA,TGTGCCACCCTCCGGGCGGGGAACCGCAATCAGCCCCAGCATTTT,CATLRAGNRNQPQHF
TRBJ1-4,TRBD1,TRBV7-9,NA,TGTGCCAGCAGCCCAGGGGGAGGAACTAATGAAAAACTGTTTTTT,CASSPGGGTNEKLFF
TRBJ2-2,NA,TRBV18,NA,TGTGCCAGCTTCACTAGTCCAAACACCGGGGAGCTGTTTTTT,CASFTSPNTGELFF
TRBJ2-3,TRBD2,TRBV11-2,NA,TGTGCCAGCAGCTTAGGTGTTAGCGGGAAGACAGATACGCAGTATTTT,CASSLGVSGKTDTQYF
TRBJ2-3,NA,TRBV11-2,NA,TGTGCCAGCAGCTTAGGAGGGAGCGGGTTCACAGATACGCAGTATTTT,CASSLGGSGFTDTQYF
TRBJ2-7,NA,TRBV7-9,NA,TGTGCCAGCAGCCCTGGTCGGACAGTCTACGAGCAGTACTTC,CASSPGRTVYEQYF
TRBJ2-2,NA,TRBV11-3,NA,TGTGCCAGCAGCTTTGATGGACGGATTACCGGGGAGCTGTTTTTT,CASSFDGRITGELFF
TRBJ1-2,NA,TRBV15,NA,TGTGCCACCAGTGAGGACGTGGGCGGCTACACCTTC,CATSEDVGGYTF
TRBJ2-1,NA,TRBV2,NA,TGTGCCAGTTCAGAGGGGAACTACAATGAGCAGTTCTTC,CASSEGNYNEQFF